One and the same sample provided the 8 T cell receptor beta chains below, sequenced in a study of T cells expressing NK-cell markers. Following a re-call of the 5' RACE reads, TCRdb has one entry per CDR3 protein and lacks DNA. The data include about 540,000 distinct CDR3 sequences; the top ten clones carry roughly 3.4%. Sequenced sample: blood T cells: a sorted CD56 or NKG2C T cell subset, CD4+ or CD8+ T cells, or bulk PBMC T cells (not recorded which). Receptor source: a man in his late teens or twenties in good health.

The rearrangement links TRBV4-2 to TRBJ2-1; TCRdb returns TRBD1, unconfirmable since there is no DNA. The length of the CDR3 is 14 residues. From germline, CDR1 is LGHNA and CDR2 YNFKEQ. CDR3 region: CASSQDQGVYEQFF.

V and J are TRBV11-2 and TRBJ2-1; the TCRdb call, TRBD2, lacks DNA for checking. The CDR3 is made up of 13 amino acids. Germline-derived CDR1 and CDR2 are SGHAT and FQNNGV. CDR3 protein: CASSLERDLKQFF.

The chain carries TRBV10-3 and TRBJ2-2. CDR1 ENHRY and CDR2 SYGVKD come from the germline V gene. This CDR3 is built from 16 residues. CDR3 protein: CAISESGWRNTGELFF.

The chain's CDR3 is CASSSGWEQPQHF. This chain connects TRBV6-2 or TRBV6-3 to TRBJ1-5; TCRdb gives TRBD1 as the D gene, but with no DNA this cannot be confirmed. This CDR3 comprises 13 residues. Germline loops: CDR1 MNHEY, CDR2 SVGEGT.

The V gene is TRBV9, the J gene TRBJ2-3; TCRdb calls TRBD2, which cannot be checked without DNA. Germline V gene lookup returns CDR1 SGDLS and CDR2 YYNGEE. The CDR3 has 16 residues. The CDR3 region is CASSVAKSRGADTQYF.

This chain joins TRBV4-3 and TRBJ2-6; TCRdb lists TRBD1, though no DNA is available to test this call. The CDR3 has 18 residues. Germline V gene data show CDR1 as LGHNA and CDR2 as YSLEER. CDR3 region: CASSPKPSTGHGANVLTF.

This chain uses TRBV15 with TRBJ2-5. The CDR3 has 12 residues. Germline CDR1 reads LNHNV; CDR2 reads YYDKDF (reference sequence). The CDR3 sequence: CATSRNLETQYF.

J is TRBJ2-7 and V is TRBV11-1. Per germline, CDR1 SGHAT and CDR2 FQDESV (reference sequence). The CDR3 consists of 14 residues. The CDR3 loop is CASSLVADSYEQYF.